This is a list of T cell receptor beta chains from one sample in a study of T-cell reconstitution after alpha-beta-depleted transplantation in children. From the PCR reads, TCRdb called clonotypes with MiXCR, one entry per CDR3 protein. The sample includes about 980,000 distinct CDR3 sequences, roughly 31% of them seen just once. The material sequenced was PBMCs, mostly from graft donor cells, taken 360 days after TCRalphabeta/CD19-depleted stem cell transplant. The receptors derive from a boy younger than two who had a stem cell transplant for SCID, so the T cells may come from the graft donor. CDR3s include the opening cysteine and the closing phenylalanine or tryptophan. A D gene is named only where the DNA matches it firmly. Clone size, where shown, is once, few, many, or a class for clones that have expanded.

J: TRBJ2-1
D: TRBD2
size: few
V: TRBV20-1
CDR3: CSARSDGGGSYNEQFF
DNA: TGCAGTGCTAGGTCGGACGGCGGGGGCTCCTACAATGAGCAGTTCTTC

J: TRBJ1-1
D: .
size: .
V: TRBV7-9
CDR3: CASSRITHRSMNTEAFF
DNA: TGTGCCAGCAGCCGTATAACGCACCGGAGTATGAACACTGAAGCTTTCTTT

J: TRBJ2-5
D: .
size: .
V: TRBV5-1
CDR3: CASSLVYREETQYF
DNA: TGCGCCAGCAGCTTGGTATACAGGGAGGAGACCCAGTACTTC

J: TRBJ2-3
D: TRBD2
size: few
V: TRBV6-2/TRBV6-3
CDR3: CASITRGGADTQYF
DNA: TGTGCCAGCATCACGCGGGGAGGGGCAGATACGCAGTATTTT

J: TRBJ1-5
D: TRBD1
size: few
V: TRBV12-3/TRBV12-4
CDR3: CASSFDRDRVVPQHF
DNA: TGTGCCAGCAGTTTCGACCGGGACAGGGTCGTGCCCCAGCATTTT

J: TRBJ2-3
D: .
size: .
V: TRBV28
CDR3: CASSLPLWGVGTQYF
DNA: TGTGCCAGCAGTTTGCCCTTGTGGGGTGTAGGTACGCAGTATTTT

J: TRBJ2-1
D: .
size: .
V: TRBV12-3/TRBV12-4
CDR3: CASSPPVRGAYNEQFF
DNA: TGTGCCAGCAGCCCCCCTGTTCGGGGAGCTTACAATGAGCAGTTCTTC

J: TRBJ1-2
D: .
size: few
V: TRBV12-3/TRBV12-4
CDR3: CASRPGTPSGYTF
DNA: TGTGCCAGCAGGCCGGGCACCCCTAGTGGCTACACCTTC

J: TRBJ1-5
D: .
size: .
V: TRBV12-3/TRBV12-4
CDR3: CASSSQLWDISNQPQHF
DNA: TGTGCCAGCAGTTCCCAGCTCTGGGACATAAGCAATCAGCCCCAGCATTTT

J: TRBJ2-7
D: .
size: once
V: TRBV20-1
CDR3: CSGGDPSGEQYF
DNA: TGCAGTGGGGGGGACCCTTCGGGCGAGCAGTACTTC

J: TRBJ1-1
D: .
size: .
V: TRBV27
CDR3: CASSLSSGHTEAFF
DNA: TGTGCCAGCAGTTTATCTTCAGGTCACACTGAAGCTTTCTTT

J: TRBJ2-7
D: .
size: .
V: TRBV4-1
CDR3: CASSQAPVTNYEQYF
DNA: TGCGCCAGCAGCCAAGCTCCGGTCACGAACTACGAGCAGTACTTC

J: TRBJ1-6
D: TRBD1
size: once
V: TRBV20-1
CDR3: CSASKDRVSPLHF
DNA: TGCAGTGCTAGTAAGGACAGGGTTTCACCCCTCCACTTT

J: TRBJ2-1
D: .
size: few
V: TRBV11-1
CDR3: CASSLLGSGNEQFF
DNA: TGTGCCAGCAGCTTGCTCGGTAGCGGCAATGAGCAGTTCTTC

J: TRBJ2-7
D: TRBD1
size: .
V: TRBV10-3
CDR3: CAISESVAGGYEQYF
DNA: TGTGCCATCAGTGAGTCGGTCGCAGGGGGCTACGAGCAGTACTTC

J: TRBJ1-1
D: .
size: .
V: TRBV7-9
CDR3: CASSLFGANTEAFF
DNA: TGTGCCAGCAGCTTATTTGGGGCGAACACTGAAGCTTTCTTT

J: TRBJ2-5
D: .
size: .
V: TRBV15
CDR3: CATSRDAVGQETQYF
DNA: TGTGCCACCAGCAGAGATGCGGTTGGGCAAGAGACCCAGTACTTC

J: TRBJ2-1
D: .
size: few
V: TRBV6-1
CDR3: CASSKDRSTDYNEQFF
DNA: TGTGCCAGCAGTAAGGACCGATCTACGGATTACAATGAGCAGTTCTTC

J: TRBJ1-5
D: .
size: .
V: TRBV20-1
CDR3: CSARPPYNQPQHF
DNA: TGCAGTGCTAGGCCCCCCTACAATCAGCCCCAGCATTTT

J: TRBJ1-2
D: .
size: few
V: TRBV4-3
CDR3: CASSHMTGYGYTF
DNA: TGCGCCAGCAGCCATATGACAGGCTATGGCTACACCTTC

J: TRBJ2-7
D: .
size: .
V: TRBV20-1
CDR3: CSAREGTRGYEQYF
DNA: TGCAGTGCTAGAGAAGGGACCAGAGGTTACGAGCAGTACTTC

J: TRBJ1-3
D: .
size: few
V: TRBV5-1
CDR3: CASSAPTENTIYF
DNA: TGCGCCAGCAGCGCCCCCACCGAAAACACCATATATTTT

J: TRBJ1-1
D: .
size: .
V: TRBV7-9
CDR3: CASSSQVRTEAFF
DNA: TGTGCCAGCAGCTCCCAGGTGCGCACTGAAGCTTTCTTT

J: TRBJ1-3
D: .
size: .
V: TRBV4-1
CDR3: CASSQDPGSGNTIYF
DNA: TGCGCCAGCAGCCAAGATCCCGGTTCTGGAAACACCATATATTTT

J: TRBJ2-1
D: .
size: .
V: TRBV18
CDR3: CASSPPQTLGGGEQFF
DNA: TGTGCCAGCTCACCACCCCAGACTCTGGGAGGGGGTGAGCAGTTCTTC

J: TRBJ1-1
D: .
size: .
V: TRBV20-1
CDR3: CSASRGRDTEAFF
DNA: TGCAGTGCTAGTCGGGGTCGGGACACTGAAGCTTTCTTT

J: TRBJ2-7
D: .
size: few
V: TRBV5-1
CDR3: CASSLTGSRPYEQYF
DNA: TGCGCCAGCAGCTTGACAGGCTCAAGGCCCTACGAGCAGTACTTC

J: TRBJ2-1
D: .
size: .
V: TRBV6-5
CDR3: CASSYSALRAHNEQFF
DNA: TGTGCCAGCAGTTACTCCGCCCTCCGGGCCCACAATGAGCAGTTCTTC

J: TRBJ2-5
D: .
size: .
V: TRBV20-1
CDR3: CSGPPGLQETQYF
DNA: TGCAGTGGTCCCCCCGGACTCCAAGAGACCCAGTACTTC

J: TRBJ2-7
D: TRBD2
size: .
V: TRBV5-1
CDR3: CASSVMLAGGSSYEQYF
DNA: TGCGCCAGCAGCGTGATGCTAGCGGGAGGGTCGAGCTACGAGCAGTACTTC

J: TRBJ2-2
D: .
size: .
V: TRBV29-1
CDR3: CSVGSNRNTGELFF
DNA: TGCAGCGTTGGGTCGAACAGGAACACCGGGGAGCTGTTTTTT

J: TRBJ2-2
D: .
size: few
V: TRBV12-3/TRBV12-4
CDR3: CASIWSWPNTGELFF
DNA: TGTGCCAGCATCTGGAGCTGGCCGAACACCGGGGAGCTGTTTTTT

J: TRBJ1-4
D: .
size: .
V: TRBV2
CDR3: CASRAPPSRSEKLFF
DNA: TGTGCCAGCAGGGCCCCACCTAGTCGAAGTGAAAAACTGTTTTTT

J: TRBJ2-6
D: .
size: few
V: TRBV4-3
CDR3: CASSQATLGANVLTF
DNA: TGCGCCAGCAGCCAAGCGACCCTTGGGGCCAACGTCCTGACTTTC

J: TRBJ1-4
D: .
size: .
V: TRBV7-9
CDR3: CASSLAAGPKIDEKLFF
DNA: TGTGCCAGCAGCTTAGCTGCAGGGCCCAAAATAGATGAAAAACTGTTTTTT

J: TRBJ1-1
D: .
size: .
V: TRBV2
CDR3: CASSRRQLNTEAFF
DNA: TGTGCCAGCAGTAGGCGGCAGTTGAACACTGAAGCTTTCTTT

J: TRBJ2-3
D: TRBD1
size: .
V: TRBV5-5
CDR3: CASSTRGLGTDTQYF
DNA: TGTGCCAGCAGCACAAGGGGGCTCGGCACAGATACGCAGTATTTT

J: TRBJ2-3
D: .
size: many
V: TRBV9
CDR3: CASSVADTQYF
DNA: TGTGCCAGCAGCGTAGCTGATACGCAGTATTTT

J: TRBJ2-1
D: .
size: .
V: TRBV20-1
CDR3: CSATSSMGFTYNEQFF
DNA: TGCAGTGCCACATCCTCCATGGGCTTCACCTACAATGAGCAGTTCTTC

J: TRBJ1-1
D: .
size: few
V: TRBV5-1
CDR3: CASSQSTGTEAFF
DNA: TGCGCCAGCAGCCAATCGACAGGCACTGAAGCTTTCTTT

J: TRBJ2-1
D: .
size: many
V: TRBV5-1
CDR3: CASSLAGRGGGNEQFF
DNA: TGCGCCAGCAGCTTGGCTGGGAGGGGGGGAGGCAATGAGCAGTTCTTC

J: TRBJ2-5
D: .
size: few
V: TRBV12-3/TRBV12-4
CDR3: CASNLQTGETQYF
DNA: TGTGCCAGCAACCTCCAGACGGGAGAGACCCAGTACTTC

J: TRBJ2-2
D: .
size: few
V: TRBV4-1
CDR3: CASSPSGGRTGELFF
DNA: TGCGCCAGCAGCCCGTCTGGGGGCCGGACCGGGGAGCTGTTTTTT

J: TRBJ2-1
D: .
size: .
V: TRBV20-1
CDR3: CSATYNEQFF
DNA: TGCAGTGCTACCTACAATGAGCAGTTCTTC

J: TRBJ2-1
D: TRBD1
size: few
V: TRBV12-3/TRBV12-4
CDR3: CASRGTGDSFNEQFF
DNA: TGTGCCAGCAGGGGTACAGGGGATTCATTCAATGAGCAGTTCTTC

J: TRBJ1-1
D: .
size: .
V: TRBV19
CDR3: CASKPEHGMNTEAFF
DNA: TGTGCCAGTAAACCCGAACACGGGATGAACACTGAAGCTTTCTTT

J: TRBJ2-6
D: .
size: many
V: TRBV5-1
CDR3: CASSFSAQPSGANVLTF
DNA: TGCGCCAGCAGCTTCTCGGCACAACCCTCTGGGGCCAACGTCCTGACTTTC

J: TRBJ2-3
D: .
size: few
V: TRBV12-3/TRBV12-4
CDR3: CASSFGKDTQYF
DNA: TGTGCCAGCAGTTTTGGAAAAGATACGCAGTATTTT

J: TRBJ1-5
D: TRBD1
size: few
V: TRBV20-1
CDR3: CSARVRTGSNQPQHF
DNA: TGCAGTGCTAGAGTGCGGACAGGTAGCAATCAGCCCCAGCATTTT

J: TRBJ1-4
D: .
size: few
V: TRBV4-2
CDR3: CASSQDGKARHEKLFF
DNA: TGTGCCAGCAGCCAAGATGGAAAGGCTCGGCATGAAAAACTGTTTTTT

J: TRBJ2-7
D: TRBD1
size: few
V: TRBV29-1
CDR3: CSVTYRGRWEQYF
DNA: TGCAGCGTTACTTACAGGGGCCGATGGGAGCAGTACTTC

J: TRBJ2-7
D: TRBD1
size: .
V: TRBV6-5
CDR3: CASSYYNTGVGEQYF
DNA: TGTGCCAGCAGTTACTACAATACAGGGGTGGGGGAGCAGTACTTC

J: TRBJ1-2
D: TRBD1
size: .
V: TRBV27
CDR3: CASGGTAYGYTF
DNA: TGTGCCAGCGGCGGGACAGCTTATGGCTACACCTTC

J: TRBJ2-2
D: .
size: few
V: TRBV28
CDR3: CASSWSGNTGELFF
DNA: TGTGCCAGCAGTTGGTCAGGGAACACCGGGGAGCTGTTTTTT